This T cell receptor beta chain emerged from a study of T cell responses to AZD1222 COVID-19 vaccine (dated by TCRdb to about 2021). General notes on the study: TCR sequencing covered some 250 trial participants: 207 given two doses of AZD1222 and 26 given two doses of MenACWY control vaccine. Trial participants were enrolled by age into subgroups of 18-55, 56-69 and 70-plus years, and around 140, 26 and 57 TCR-sequenced participants, respectively, were included in these subgroups. Broad study findings and their caveats: Conclusions about previously exposed vaccinees were limited because only six AZD1222 recipients were SARS-CoV-2 seropositive at baseline. The 56-69-year group was small, and its depth increase did not reach significance, likely because of low power. The vaccine-associated CD4 TCRs covered the entire spike protein, and the dominant responses fell in regions 160-218 and 743-854. Spike-specific TCR breadth and depth rose significantly after two AZD1222 doses compared with day 0 and with MenACWY recipients. Reportedly, close to half of the unique spike-specific TCRs recognized epitopes lying outside the regions that are mutated in the B.1.351 and B.1.1.7 variants. Participants were mostly white British and included more females than males, and it was suggested by the authors that clonal diversity may have been underestimated. Because no day 14 peak-response samples were available, repertoires were characterized only after the peak T cell response.

This specimen's time point label, interpreted: about 28 days (+/-7) after the second vaccine dose. AZD1222 recipients given second doses at about 4 weeks or at about 12 weeks were pooled, since spike-specific TCR depth and breadth were not found to differ between the two schedules. Vaccinee samples came from UK trials COV001 and COV002, including a single-blind randomized controlled phase 2/3 trial of AZD1222 (ChAdOx1 nCoV-19) in healthy adults. Trial participant PBMC samples were collected at day 0 and day 28 after the second dose for TCRbeta chain sequencing. To note about this clone: The target of this receptor is not known. The input lacks base qualities; no much larger clone sits a single base away.

The CDR3 regions of human TCRbeta chains were analyzed by immunosequencing. On the authors' methods: Repertoire TCRs were matched against a reference library of SARS-CoV-2-specific TCRs generated with the MIRA antigen-specificity platform. Breadth meant the fraction of unique TCRs that were SARS-CoV-2-associated, whereas depth meant the fraction of total T cells that were SARS-CoV-2-associated. Using the MIRA data, each spike-specific TCR was mapped to the spike region that the TCR reacts to and placed in a CD4 or CD8 class. Log10-transformed breadth and depth values were compared by one-way ANOVA with Sidak's multiple comparisons tests. TCRdb obtained this table from immuneACCESS and retained in-frame rearrangements with V and J assigned. These tables miss some clones; where compared with another copy, unresolved V genes account for less than half of the shortfall, and the remainder is unexplained. D and trimming come from the DNA, and the V and J calls and clone size come from that table. In this sample the table shows about 120,000 clones, around nine tenths of which occur a single time. The ten largest clones take up around 4% of the sample.

From the cysteine through the phenylalanine, the CDR3 covers 16 amino acids. The kept DNA is CDR3 alone, 48 bases in frame from the first base. The V and J ends are trimmed by 0 bases and 5 bases, leaving 17 bases between them. CDR1 is given as SGHRS and CDR2 as YFSETQ, both from the germline V gene. The clonotype comes from an adult who received the AZD1222 COVID-19 vaccine. The source was peripheral blood, collected 28 days after the second AZD1222 dose. The chain employs TRBV5-1 and TRBJ2-5, and TRBD1 may be the D gene, going by 7 matching bases. CDR3 sequence: CASSLASRTGGETQYF. Read as DNA, the sequence is TGCGCCAGCAGCTTGGCCTCAAGGACAGGAGGGGAGACCCAGTACTTC.